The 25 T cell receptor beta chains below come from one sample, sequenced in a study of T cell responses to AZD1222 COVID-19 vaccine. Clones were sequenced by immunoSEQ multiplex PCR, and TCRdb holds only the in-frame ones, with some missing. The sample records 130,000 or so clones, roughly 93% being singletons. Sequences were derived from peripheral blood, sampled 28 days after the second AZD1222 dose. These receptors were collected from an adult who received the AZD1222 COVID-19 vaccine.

The chain's CDR3 is CASSERDRWGGYTF. CDR3 DNA: TGTGCCAGCAGCGAGCGGGACAGGTGGGGAGGCTACACCTTC. The chain recombines TRBV3-1 (or the pseudogene TRBV3-2) with TRBJ1-2; 8 nucleotides match TRBD1. This CDR3 contains 14 residues. J was trimmed by 8 bases and V by 5 bases; bases with no gene match: 10. Germline lookup yields CDR1 LGHDT and CDR2 YNNKEL (reference sequence).

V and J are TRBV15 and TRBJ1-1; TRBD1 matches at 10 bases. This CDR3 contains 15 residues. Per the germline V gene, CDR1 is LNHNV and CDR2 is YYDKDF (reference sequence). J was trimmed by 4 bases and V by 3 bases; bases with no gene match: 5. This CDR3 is CATSRQRTGGTEAFF. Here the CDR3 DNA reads TGTGCCACCAGCAGGCAAAGGACAGGGGGCACTGAAGCTTTCTTT. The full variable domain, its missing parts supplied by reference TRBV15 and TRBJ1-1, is DAMVIQNPRYQVTQFGKPVTLSCSQTLNHNVMYWYQQKSSQAPKLLFHYYDKDFNNEADTPDNFQSRRPNTSFCFLDIRSPGLGDTAMYLCATSRQRTGGTEAFFGQGTRLTVV.

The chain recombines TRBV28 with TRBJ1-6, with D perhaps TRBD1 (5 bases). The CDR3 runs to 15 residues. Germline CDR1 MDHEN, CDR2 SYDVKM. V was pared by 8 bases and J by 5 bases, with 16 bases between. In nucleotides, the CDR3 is TGTGCCAGCGGACGGCAGGGTGGCAATAATTCACCCCTCCACTTT. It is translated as CASGRQGGNNSPLHF. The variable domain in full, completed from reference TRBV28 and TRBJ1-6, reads DVKVTQSSRYLVKRTGEKVFLECVQDMDHENMFWYRQDPGLGLRLIYFSYDVKMKEKGDIPEGYSVSREKKERFSLILESASTNQTSMYLCASGRQGGNNSPLHFGNGTRLTVT.

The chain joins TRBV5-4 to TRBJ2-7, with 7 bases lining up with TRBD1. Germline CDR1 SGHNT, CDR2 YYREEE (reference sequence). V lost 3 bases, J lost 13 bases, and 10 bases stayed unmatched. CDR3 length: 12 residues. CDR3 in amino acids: CASSSGTVLEYF. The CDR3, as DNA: TGTGCCAGCAGCTCCGGGACAGTTCTTGAATACTTC.

In DNA form, the CDR3 reads TGTGCCAGCAGCCCCCGGACAGCTGAGACCCAGTACTTC. Amino acid sequence: CASSPRTAETQYF. This sequence joins TRBV3-1 (or the pseudogene TRBV3-2) and TRBJ2-5; a possible D gene is TRBD1 (6 bases). V was trimmed by 4 bases and J by 5 bases, leaving 11 bases between them. The CDR3 is 13 residues long. Germline V CDR1 and CDR2: LGHDT, YNNKEL (reference sequence).

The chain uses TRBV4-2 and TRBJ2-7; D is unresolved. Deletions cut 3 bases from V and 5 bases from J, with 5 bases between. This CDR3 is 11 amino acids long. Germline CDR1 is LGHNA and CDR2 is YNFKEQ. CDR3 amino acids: CASSQGNEQYF. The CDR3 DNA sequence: TGTGCCAGCAGCCAGGGGAACGAGCAGTACTTC.

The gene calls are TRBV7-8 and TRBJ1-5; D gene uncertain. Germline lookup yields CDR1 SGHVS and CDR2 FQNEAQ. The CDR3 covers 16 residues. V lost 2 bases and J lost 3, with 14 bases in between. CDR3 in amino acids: CASSLTPVADNQPQHF. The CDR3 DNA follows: TGTGCCAGCAGCTTAACTCCGGTGGCAGACAATCAGCCCCAGCATTTT.

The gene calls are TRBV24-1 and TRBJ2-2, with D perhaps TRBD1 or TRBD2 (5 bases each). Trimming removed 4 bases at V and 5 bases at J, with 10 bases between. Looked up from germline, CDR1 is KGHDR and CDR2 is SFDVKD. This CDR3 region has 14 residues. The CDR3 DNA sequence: TGTGCCACCAGTGAGGGGGTGCGAACCGGGGAGCTGTTTTTT. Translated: CATSEGVRTGELFF.

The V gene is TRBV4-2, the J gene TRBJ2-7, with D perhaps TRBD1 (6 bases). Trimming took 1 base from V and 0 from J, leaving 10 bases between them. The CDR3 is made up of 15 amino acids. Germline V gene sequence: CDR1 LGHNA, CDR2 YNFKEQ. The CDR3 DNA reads TGTGCCAGCAGCCAAGCGGACAGTAGCTCCTACGAGCAGTACTTC. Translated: CASSQADSSSYEQYF.

CDR3: CASSSIQQGIGYTF. DNA for the CDR3: TGTGCCAGCAGTTCCATCCAGCAGGGGATTGGCTACACCTTC. The rearrangement links TRBV6-5 to TRBJ1-2; TRBD1 might be the D (6 bases). Per germline, CDR1 MNHEY and CDR2 SVGAGI. The V end was cut by 4 bases, the J end by 7 bases, with 16 bases between. This CDR3 is 14 amino acids long.

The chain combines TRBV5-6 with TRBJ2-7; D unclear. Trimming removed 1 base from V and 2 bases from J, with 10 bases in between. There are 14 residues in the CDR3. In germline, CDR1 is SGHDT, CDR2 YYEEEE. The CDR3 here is CASSLSRWPYEQYF. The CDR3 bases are TGTGCCAGCAGCTTGAGTCGGTGGCCCTACGAGCAGTACTTC.

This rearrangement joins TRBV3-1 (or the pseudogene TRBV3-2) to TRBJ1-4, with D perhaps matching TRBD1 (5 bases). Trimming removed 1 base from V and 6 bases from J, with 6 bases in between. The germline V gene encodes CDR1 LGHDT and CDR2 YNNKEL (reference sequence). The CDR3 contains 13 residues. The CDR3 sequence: CASSQVRDEKLFF. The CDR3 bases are TGTGCCAGCAGCCAAGTCAGGGATGAAAAACTGTTTTTT.

The CDR3 DNA sequence: TGTGCCAGCAGCGTAGCTAGCGGGAGAACGGGGCAAGAGACCCAGTACTTC. This gives the protein CASSVASGRTGQETQYF. The rearrangement joins TRBV9 to TRBJ2-5; TRBD2 matches at 10 bases. V trimming: 0 bases; J trimming: 2 bases; junction bases outside the gene matches: 7. Germline lookup yields CDR1 SGDLS and CDR2 YYNGEE. The CDR3 extends over 17 amino acids.

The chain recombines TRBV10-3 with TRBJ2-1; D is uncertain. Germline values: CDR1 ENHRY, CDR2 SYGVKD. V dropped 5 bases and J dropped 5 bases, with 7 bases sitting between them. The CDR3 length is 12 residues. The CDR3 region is CAISRVHNEQFF. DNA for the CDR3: TGTGCCATCAGTCGGGTGCACAATGAGCAGTTCTTC.

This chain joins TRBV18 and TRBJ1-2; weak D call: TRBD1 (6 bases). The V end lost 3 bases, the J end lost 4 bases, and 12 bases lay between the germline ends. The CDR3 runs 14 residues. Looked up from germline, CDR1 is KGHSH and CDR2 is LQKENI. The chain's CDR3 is CASSPNRDGYGYTF. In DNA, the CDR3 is TGTGCCAGCTCACCTAACAGGGACGGCTATGGCTACACCTTC.

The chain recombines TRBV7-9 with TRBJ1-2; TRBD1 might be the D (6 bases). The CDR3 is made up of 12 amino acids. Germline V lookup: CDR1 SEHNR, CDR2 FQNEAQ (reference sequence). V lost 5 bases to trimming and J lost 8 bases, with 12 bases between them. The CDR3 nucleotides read TGTGCCAGCAGCCGGGACATAGACGGCTACACCTTC. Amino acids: CASSRDIDGYTF.

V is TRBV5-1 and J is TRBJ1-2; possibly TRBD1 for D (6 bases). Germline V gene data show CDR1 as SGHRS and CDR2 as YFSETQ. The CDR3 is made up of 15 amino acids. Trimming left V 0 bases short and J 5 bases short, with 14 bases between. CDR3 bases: TGCGCCAGCAGCTTGGCCAGTGGGGGGGCTTATGGCTACACCTTC. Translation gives CASSLASGGAYGYTF.

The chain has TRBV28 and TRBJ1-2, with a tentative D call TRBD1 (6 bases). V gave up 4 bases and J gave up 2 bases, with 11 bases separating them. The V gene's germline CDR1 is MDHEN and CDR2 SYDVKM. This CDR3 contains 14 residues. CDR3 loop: CASSSQRGNYGYTF. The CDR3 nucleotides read TGTGCCAGCAGTTCCCAGAGGGGGAACTATGGCTACACCTTC.

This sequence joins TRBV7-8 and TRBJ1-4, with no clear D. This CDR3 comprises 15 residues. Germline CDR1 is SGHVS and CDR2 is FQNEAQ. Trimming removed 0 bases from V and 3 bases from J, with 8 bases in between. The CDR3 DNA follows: TGTGCCAGCAGCTTAGCGCTGAGGGCTAATGAAAAACTGTTTTTT. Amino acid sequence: CASSLALRANEKLFF.

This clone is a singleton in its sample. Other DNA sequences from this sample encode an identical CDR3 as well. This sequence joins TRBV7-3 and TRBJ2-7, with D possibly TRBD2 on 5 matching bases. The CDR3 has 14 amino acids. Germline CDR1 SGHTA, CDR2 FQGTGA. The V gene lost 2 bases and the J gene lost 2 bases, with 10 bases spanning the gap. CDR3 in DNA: TGTGCCAGCAGCTTAGGACCGACTACCTACGAGCAGTACTTC. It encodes CASSLGPTTYEQYF.

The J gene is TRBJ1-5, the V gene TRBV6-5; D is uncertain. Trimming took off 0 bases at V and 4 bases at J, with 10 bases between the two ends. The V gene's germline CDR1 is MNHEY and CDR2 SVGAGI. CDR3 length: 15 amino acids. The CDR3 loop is CASSYSKVGNQPQHF. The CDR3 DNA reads TGTGCCAGCAGTTACTCGAAAGTCGGGAATCAGCCCCAGCATTTT.

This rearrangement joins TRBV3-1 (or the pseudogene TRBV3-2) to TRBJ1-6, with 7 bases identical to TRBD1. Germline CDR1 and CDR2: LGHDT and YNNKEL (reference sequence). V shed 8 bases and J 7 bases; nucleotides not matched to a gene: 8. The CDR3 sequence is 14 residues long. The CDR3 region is CASHKQGRNSPLHF. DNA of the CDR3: TGTGCCAGCCACAAACAGGGGCGGAATTCACCCCTCCACTTT.

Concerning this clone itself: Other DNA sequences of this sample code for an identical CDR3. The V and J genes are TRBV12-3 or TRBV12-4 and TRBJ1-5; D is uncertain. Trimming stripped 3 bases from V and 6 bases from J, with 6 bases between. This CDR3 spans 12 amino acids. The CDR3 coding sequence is TGTGCCAGCAGTTTGCGGAGTCAGCCCCAGCATTTT. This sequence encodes CASSLRSQPQHF.

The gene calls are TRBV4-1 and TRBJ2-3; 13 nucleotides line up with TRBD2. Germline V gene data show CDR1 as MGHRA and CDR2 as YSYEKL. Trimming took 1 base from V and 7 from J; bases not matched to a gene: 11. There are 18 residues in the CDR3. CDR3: CASSQGVTSGRAANTQYF. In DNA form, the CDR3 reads TGCGCCAGCAGCCAAGGGGTCACTAGCGGGAGGGCCGCGAATACGCAGTATTTT.

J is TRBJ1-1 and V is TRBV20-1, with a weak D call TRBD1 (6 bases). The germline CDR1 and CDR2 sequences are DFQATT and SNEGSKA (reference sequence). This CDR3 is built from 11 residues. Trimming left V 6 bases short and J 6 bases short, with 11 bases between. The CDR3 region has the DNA TGCAGTGCCCCAGGGGAGCCTGAAGCTTTCTTT. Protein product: CSAPGEPEAFF.